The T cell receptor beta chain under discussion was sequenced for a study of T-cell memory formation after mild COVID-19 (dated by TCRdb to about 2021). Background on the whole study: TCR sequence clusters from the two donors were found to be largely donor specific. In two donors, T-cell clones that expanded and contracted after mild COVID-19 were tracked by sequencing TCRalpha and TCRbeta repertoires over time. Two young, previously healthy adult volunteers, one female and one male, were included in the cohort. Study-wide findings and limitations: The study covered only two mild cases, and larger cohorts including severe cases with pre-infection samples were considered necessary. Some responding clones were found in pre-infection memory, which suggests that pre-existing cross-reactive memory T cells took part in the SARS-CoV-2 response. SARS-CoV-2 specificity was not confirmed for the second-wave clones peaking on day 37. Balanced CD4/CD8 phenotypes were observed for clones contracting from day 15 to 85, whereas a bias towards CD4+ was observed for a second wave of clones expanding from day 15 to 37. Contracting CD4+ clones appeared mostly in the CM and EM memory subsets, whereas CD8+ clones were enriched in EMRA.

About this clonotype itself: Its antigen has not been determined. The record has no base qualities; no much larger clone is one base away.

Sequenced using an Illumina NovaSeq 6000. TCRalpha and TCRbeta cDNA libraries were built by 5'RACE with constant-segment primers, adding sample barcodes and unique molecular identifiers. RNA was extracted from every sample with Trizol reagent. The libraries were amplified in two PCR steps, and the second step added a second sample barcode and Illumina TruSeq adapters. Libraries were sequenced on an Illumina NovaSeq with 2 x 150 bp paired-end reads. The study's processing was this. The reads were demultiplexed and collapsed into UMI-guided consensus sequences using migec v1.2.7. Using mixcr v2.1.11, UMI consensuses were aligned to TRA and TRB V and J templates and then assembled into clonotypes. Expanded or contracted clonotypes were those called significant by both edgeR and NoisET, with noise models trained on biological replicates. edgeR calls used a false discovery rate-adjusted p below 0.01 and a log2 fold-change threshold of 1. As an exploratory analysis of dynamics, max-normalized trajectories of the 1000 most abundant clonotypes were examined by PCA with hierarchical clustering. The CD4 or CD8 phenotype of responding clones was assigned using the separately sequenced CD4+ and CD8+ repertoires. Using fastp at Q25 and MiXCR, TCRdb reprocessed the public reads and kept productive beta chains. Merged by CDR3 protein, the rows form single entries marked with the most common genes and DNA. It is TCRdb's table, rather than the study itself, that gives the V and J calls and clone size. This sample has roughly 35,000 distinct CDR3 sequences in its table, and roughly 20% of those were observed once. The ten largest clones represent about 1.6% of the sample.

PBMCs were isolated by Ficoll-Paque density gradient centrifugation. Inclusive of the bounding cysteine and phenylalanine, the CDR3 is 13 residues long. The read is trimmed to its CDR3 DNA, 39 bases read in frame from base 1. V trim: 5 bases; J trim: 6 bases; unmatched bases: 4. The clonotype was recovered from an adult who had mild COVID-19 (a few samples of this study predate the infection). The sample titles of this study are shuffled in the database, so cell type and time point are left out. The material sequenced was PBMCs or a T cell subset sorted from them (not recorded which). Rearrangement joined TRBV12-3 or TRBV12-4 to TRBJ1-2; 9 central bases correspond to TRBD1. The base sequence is TGTGCCAGCAGTGTGGGACAGGGAGATGGCTACACCTTC. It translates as CASSVGQGDGYTF.